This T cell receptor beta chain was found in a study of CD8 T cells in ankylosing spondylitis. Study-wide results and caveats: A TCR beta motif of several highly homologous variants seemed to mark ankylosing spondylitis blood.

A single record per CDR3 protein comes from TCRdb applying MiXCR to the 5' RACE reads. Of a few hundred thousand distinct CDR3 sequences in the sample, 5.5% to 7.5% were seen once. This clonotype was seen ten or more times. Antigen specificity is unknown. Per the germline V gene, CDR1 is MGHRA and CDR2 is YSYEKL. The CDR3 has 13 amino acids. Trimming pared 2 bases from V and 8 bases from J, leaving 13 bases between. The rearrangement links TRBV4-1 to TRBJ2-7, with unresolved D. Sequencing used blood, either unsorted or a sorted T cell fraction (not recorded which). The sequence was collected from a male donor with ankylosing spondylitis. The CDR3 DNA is TGCGCCAGCAGCCAAATAACAGCTACGAAGCAGTACTTC. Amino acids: CASSQITATKQYF.